This passage covers 9 T cell receptor beta chains from one sample sequenced in a study of type 1 and type 2 diabetes patients. The PCR template was genomic DNA. Amplification of the beta chain CDR3 used 30 forward and 13 reverse multiplex primers. TCRdb called the multiplex PCR reads again in MiXCR, with one record for every CDR3 protein. The repertoire holds under 300,000 distinct CDR3 sequences, with around 47% as singletons. The material sequenced was peripheral blood mononuclear cells (PBMCs). The receptor set was obtained from a man aged 18 to 35 with type 2 diabetes.

The chain employs TRBV7-2 and TRBJ1-2; 7 positions match TRBD1. This CDR3 has 14 residues. J lost 5 bases, V lost 5 bases, and 8 bases had no gene match. Germline CDR1 reads SGHTA; CDR2 reads FQGNSA. The CDR3 nucleotides are TGTGCCAGCAGCCCGAACAGGGGTCAGTATGGCTACACCTTC. Protein sequence: CASSPNRGQYGYTF.

A remark on this clonotype: Its ends do not fully match the called genes, so a read error is possible. The chain recombines TRBV2 with TRBJ2-7; D uncertain. This CDR3 has 14 residues. The germline V gene encodes CDR1 SNHLY and CDR2 FYNNEI. Here the CDR3 DNA reads TGCGCCAGCAGCCAAGAGGCCACTCCCTACGAGCAGTACTTC. Its protein is CASSQEATPYEQYF.

The genes are TRBV5-6 and TRBJ2-2; D is unclear. The CDR3 extends over 12 amino acids. The V and J ends lost 4 bases and 3 bases respectively, with 4 bases between them. CDR1 is SGHDT and CDR2 is YYEEEE in the germline V gene. The CDR3 region is CASSQHTGELFF. In DNA, the CDR3 is TGTGCCAGCAGCCAACACACCGGGGAGCTGTTTTTT.

The genes are TRBV9 and TRBJ2-5; D unclear. The germline gives CDR1 SGDLS, CDR2 YYNGEE. The CDR3 sequence is 14 residues long. Trimming pared 2 bases from V and 1 base from J, leaving 9 bases between. The CDR3 loop reads CASSVSGTQETQYF. In DNA, the CDR3 is TGTGCCAGCAGCGTCTCGGGCACCCAAGAGACCCAGTACTTC. The whole variable domain, remainder taken from reference TRBV9 and TRBJ2-5, is DSGVTQTPKHLITATGQRVTLRCSPRSGDLSVYWYQQSLDQGLQFLIQYYNGEERAKGNILERFSAQQFPDLHSELNLSSLELGDSALYFCASSVSGTQETQYFGPGTRLLVL.

This chain joins TRBV7-6 and TRBJ2-1; TRBD2 matches 9 bases. This CDR3 is 16 amino acids long. Germline lookup yields CDR1 SGHVS and CDR2 FNYEAQ. V shed 3 bases, J shed 0 bases, and the junction held 3 bases outside the gene matches. The CDR3 loop reads CASSFLAGSSYNEQFF. CDR3 in DNA: TGTGCCAGCAGCTTTCTAGCGGGAAGCTCCTACAATGAGCAGTTCTTC.

Written as DNA, the CDR3 is TGTGCCAGCAGCCAGGGGCTCGAGAGCCTAGAGACCCAGTACTTC. Protein product: CASSQGLESLETQYF. The J gene is TRBJ2-5, the V gene TRBV7-2, with D perhaps TRBD1 (6 bases). V lost 5 bases and J lost 4, with 17 bases in between. Germline loops: CDR1 SGHTA, CDR2 FQGNSA. This CDR3 is 15 amino acids long.

This clonotype was detected only a few times. CDR3 nucleotides: TGCAGCGTTGTTTCTAGCATCAACACAGATACGCAGTATTTT. This encodes CSVVSSINTDTQYF. The chain is built from TRBV29-1 and TRBJ2-3; D is perhaps TRBD2 (5 bases). CDR1 SQVTM and CDR2 ANQGSEA come from the germline V gene. V lost 4 bases to trimming and J lost 2 bases, with 13 bases between them. The CDR3 is 14 residues long.

This clonotype was detected a few times. CDR3 residues: CASSLGQYNYEQYF. The CDR3 DNA reads as TGTGCCAGCAGCCTCGGACAGTACAACTACGAGCAGTACTTC. The chain links TRBV7-2 to TRBJ2-7; TRBD1 might be the D (6 bases). Germline V gene data show CDR1 as SGHTA and CDR2 as FQGNSA. The germline V and J ends were trimmed by 5 bases and 3 bases, with 14 bases remaining between them. The CDR3 has 14 residues. Looking up the rest from reference TRBV7-2 and TRBJ2-7 gives the full variable domain: GAGVSQSPSNKVTEKGKDVELRCDPISGHTALYWYRQSLGQGLEFLIYFQGNSAPDKSGLPSDRFSAERTGGSVSTLTIQRTQQEDSAVYLCASSLGQYNYEQYFGPGTRLTVT.

The chain employs TRBV12-3 or TRBV12-4 and TRBJ1-5; no reliable D call. The ends were cut back, 4 bases at V and 1 base at J, with 8 bases in the middle. The length of the CDR3 is 14 residues. The chain's CDR3 is CASSSSFSNQPQHF. CDR3 sequence (DNA): TGTGCCAGCAGTTCCTCATTCAGCAATCAGCCCCAGCATTTT.